These T cell receptor beta chains were read from a single sample in a study of OX40 agonist ivuxolimab in advanced cancers. Measured with immunoSEQ multiplex PCR; TCRdb has only the in-frame clones, and not every one. Among approximately 50,000 clones listed, nearly 95% were seen once. Material: CD4+ or CD8+ T cells sorted from blood, obtained in a trial of the OX40 agonist ivuxolimab. These receptors all stem from an adult with an advanced solid tumor such as melanoma, head and neck, liver or kidney cancer. The CDR3 runs from the conserved cysteine through the conserved F or W.

>TRBJ2-1|TRBV7-9
CASSPSAGVRQQFF
>TRBJ2-1|TRBV7-8
CASSTLRSSYNEQFF
>TRBJ2-7|TRBV5-6
CASSEDRGHEQYF
>TRBJ2-7|TRBV19
CASTQPGGGYEQYF
>TRBJ2-1|TRBV10-3
CAISDPLGASGKGSSYNEQFF
>TRBJ2-2|TRBV27
CASSPGPTNTGELFF
>TRBJ2-7|TRBV5-6
CASSWGQASYEQYF
>TRBJ2-7|TRBV19
CASSAGQVYEQYF
>TRBJ1-2|TRBV6-6
CATLDVRAISF
>TRBJ1-1|TRBV4-3
CASSPKGVGDPEAFF
>TRBJ2-1|TRBV27
CASLSGSYNEQFF
>TRBJ2-7|TRBV7-8
CASSAKRIQPAYEQYF
>TRBJ2-5|TRBV11-2
CASSSLDNPRDRPLETQYF
>TRBJ2-1|TRBV7-2
CASSLQTGGYNEQFF
>TRBJ2-1|TRBV4-1
CASSPETSGGYNEQFF
>TRBJ1-4|TRBV25-1
CASIAVIRMRNEKLFF
>TRBJ1-1|TRBV6-6
CASSYGGTEAFF
>TRBJ2-5|TRBV19
CASSLAGQGQETQYF
>TRBJ2-7|TRBV11-2
CASSLDAQGYYEQYF
>TRBJ1-5|TRBV30
CAWSTGSSGPQHF
>TRBJ2-1|TRBV6-5
CASSYSDGSGNEQFF
>TRBJ1-1|TRBV6-5
CASSYREGVTEAFF
>TRBJ2-5|TRBV13
CASSITGGFGETQYF
>TRBJ1-4|TRBV14
CASSGGEATNEKLFF
>TRBJ2-2|TRBV4-3
CASSQVGRNTGELFF
>TRBJ2-3|TRBV28
CASTVGVGSDTQYF
>TRBJ1-2|TRBV9
CASSSPGQAYGYTF
>TRBJ2-1|TRBV11-2
CASSSIGGPYNEQFF
>TRBJ2-1|TRBV4-1
CASSPPGLAGANEQFF
>TRBJ1-1|TRBV27
CASPRAGLNTEAFF
>TRBJ2-7|TRBV15
CATSKNPGGQSSYEQYF
>TRBJ2-2|TRBV27
CASSRLGNTGELFF
>TRBJ2-1|TRBV7-9
CASSRSAGLAASNEQFF
>TRBJ2-7|TRBV13
CASSPPGQGPSYEQYF
>TRBJ2-3|TRBV30
CAWDVIAAATDTQYF
>TRBJ1-5|TRBV10-3
CAIRAGTGDQPQHF
>TRBJ2-2|TRBV7-9
CASSLFPSGELFF
>TRBJ1-1|TRBV5-1
CASSLREGPATEAFF
>TRBJ2-7|TRBV5-6
CASSLSYGYEQYF
>TRBJ1-3|TRBV5-6
CASSLETVRGPLRNTIYF
>TRBJ2-7|TRBV9
CASSQDRDYEQYF
>TRBJ2-7|TRBV29-1
CSVELARTGGDYEQYF
>TRBJ2-2|TRBV2
CASSPIRVALGSTGELFF
>TRBJ2-7|TRBV12-2
CASRSWTSGRKYEQYF
>TRBJ2-5|TRBV4-3
CASSQDRLAGGEQETQYF
>TRBJ2-5|TRBV5-6
CASRRGEETQYF
>TRBJ2-1|TRBV27
CASSLFQTHNEQFF
>TRBJ2-7|TRBV18
CASSPIRWDEQYF
>TRBJ2-7|TRBV12-5
CASGLEPLAGGFYEQYF
>TRBJ2-7|TRBV28
CASGEQYF
>TRBJ1-4|TRBV10-1
CASRAGTENEKLFF
>TRBJ2-5|TRBV27
CASSLLAGTSQETQYF
>TRBJ1-1|TRBV6-5
CASSYDRWETEAFF
>TRBJ2-2|TRBV6-5
CASSYSISSGELFF
>TRBJ2-7|TRBV13
CASSSYLSSGDLEQYF